A single sample gave rise to the 8 T cell receptor beta chains below, sequenced in a study of blood T cell repertoires in COVID-19. Clones were sequenced by immunoSEQ multiplex PCR, and TCRdb holds only the in-frame ones, with some missing. The table has some 97,000 clones, roughly 87% seen once. Sequencing used peripheral blood. These receptor sequences come from a woman aged 60-70 years with acute or convalescent COVID-19.

The V gene is TRBV10-1, the J gene TRBJ2-5, with 14 nucleotides matching TRBD2. CDR1 WNHNN and CDR2 SYGVQD come from the germline V gene (reference sequence). With 6 bases clipped from V and 2 bases from J, the junction kept 5 bases outside the gene matches. The CDR3 length is 16 residues. The CDR3 protein is CASSQGLAGGQETQYF. CDR3 sequence (DNA): TGCGCCAGCAGCCAAGGACTAGCGGGAGGACAAGAGACCCAGTACTTC.

The chain links TRBV28 to TRBJ2-1; the match to TRBD2 covers 8 bases. The germline CDR1 and CDR2 sequences are MDHEN and SYDVKM. The CDR3 runs to 19 residues. Trimming cost V 6 bases and J 0 bases; bases outside gene matches: 16. CDR3 sequence reads: CASRQARGGRQSSYNEQFF. CDR3 sequence (DNA): TGTGCCAGCAGGCAGGCCCGCGGCGGGAGGCAAAGCTCCTACAATGAGCAGTTCTTC.

The gene calls are TRBV19 and TRBJ1-4, with D perhaps matching TRBD1 (5 bases). The CDR3 has 14 residues. V lost 1 base, J lost 7 bases, and 10 bases lay in between. CDR1 and CDR2 (germline): LNHDA, SQIVND (reference sequence). The CDR3 nucleotides are TGTGCCAGTAGTATAGCAGGGTCCTCTGAAAAACTGTTTTTT. Its translation: CASSIAGSSEKLFF.

This chain connects TRBV7-2 to TRBJ2-1, with 8 nucleotides matching TRBD2. CDR1 and CDR2 from the germline V gene are SGHTA and FQGNSA. V dropped 2 bases and J dropped 7; count of bases not matched to a gene: 7. This CDR3 is 15 amino acids long. In DNA form, the CDR3 reads TGTGCCAGCAGCTTATCCAGCGGGAGAGGAAATGAGCAGTTCTTC. It encodes CASSLSSGRGNEQFF.

The chain is built from TRBV29-1 and TRBJ2-5, with D uncertain. The CDR3 is 12 amino acids. V lost 2 bases to trimming and J lost 6 bases, with 10 bases between them. Germline CDR1 and CDR2: SQVTM and ANQGSEA. CDR3 in DNA: TGCAGCGTTGAAATTGGGCAAAAGACCCAGTACTTC. It codes for CSVEIGQKTQYF.

The V and J genes are TRBV30 and TRBJ1-2, with unresolved D. Deletions cut 1 base from V and 7 bases from J, with 7 bases between. CDR1 and CDR2 from the germline V gene are GTSNPN and SVGIG (reference sequence). The CDR3 is 11 amino acids. The CDR3 sequence: CAWSAEGGYTF. As DNA, the CDR3 is TGTGCCTGGAGTGCAGAGGGTGGCTACACCTTC.

The chain has TRBV9 and TRBJ2-2; TRBD2 aligns across 7 bases. This CDR3 comprises 16 residues. V lost 0 bases and J lost 7; bases outside the gene matches: 9. In germline, CDR1 is SGDLS, CDR2 YYNGEE. CDR3 loop: CASSVGGGVRSGELFF. The CDR3 nucleotides read TGTGCCAGCAGCGTAGGGGGAGGGGTTAGAAGCGGGGAGCTGTTTTTT.

The chain is built from TRBV27 and TRBJ2-1; weak D call: TRBD1 (6 bases). V lost 1 base and J lost 0, with 16 bases in between. Per the germline V gene, CDR1 is MNHEY and CDR2 is SMNVEV (reference sequence). The CDR3 has 18 residues. The CDR3 sequence is CASSLYPPGVSSYNEQFF. The CDR3 DNA reads as TGTGCCAGCAGTTTATATCCGCCAGGGGTGAGCTCCTACAATGAGCAGTTCTTC.